Here is one T cell receptor (beta chain) with its context. The antigen remains unidentified. Subjects aged 18 to 65 presented with newly diagnosed hyperthyroidism of less than 2 months' duration. Diagnostic assessment was based on clinical symptoms, serum thyroxine and TRAb, thyroid ultrasound and orbital computed tomography. The sample belongs to a study of T cells in Graves' hyperthyroidism and ophthalmopathy. General study findings and limits: Among thyroid clonotypes expanded above 0.001, most also appeared in blood.

TCR beta CDR3 region amplification was performed from RNA transcripts. Carried out on the TCR CDR3, a first-round RT-PCR used the HTBI primer set. From the multiplex PCR reads, TCRdb called clonotypes with MiXCR, one entry per CDR3 protein. The sample consists of around 340,000 distinct CDR3 sequences, 21% of them appearing once. Trimming cost V 1 base and J 6 bases, with 15 bases left between them. The CDR3 runs to 16 residues. Germline V gene lookup returns CDR1 SGHAT and CDR2 FQNNGV. This TCR derives from a woman aged 50 to 65 with Graves' hyperthyroidism. Material for sequencing was blood. J is TRBJ2-2 and V is TRBV11-2; TRBD1 might be the D (6 bases). CDR3 loop: CASSLVRSGDAGELFF. CDR3 DNA: TGTGCCAGCAGCTTAGTCAGGTCAGGGGACGCCGGGGAGCTGTTTTTT.